This T cell receptor beta chain was obtained from a study of shared clonotypes between healthy human individuals. V lost 5 bases to trimming and J lost 3 bases; unmatched junction nucleotides: 4. Germline-derived CDR1 and CDR2 are MNHEY and SMNVEV (reference sequence). The CDR3 has 14 amino acids. TCRdb keeps only in-frame clones here, not all; method: immunoSEQ multiplex PCR. The table includes 2,500,000 or so clones, about 90% detected once. The chain has TRBV27 and TRBJ2-7, with 10 bases fitting TRBD1. The receptor comes from a man younger than 30 in good health. Some clones in this sample may be carry-over from other donors' samples. What was sequenced was naive CD4+ T cells from PBMCs. Noted subset: CD45RA+ positively selected. The CDR3 region is CASSPGQGNYEQYF. The CDR3, as DNA: TGTGCCAGCAGTCCGGGACAGGGGAACTACGAGCAGTACTTC.